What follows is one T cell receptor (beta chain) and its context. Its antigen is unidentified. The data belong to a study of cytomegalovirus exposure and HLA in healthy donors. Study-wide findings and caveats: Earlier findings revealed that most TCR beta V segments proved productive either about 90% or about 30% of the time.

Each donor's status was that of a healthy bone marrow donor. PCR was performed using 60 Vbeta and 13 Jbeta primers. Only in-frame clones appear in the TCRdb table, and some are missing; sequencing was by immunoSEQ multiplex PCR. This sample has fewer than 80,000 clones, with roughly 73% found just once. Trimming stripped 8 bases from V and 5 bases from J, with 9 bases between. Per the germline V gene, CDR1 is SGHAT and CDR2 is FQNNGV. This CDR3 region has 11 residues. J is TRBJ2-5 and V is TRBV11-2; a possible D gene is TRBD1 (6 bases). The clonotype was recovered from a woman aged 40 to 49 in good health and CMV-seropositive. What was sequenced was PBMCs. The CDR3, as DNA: TGTGCCAGCTCCACAGGGGAGACCCAGTACTTC. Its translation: CASSTGETQYF.